This entry lists 20 T cell receptor beta chains sequenced from one sample in a study of cytomegalovirus exposure and HLA in healthy donors. The PCR employed 60 Vbeta primers together with 13 Jbeta primers. Only in-frame clones appear in the TCRdb table, and some are missing; sequencing was by immunoSEQ multiplex PCR. The sample shows tens of thousands of clones, approximately 71% of them seen only once. Sequenced material: PBMCs. Receptors were obtained from a man aged 40-50 years in good health and CMV-seronegative.

The J gene is TRBJ2-5, the V gene TRBV7-2; 12 nucleotides line up with TRBD2. Unmatched junction bases numbered 8, after V lost 8 bases and J lost 4 bases. This CDR3 comprises 15 residues. The germline V gene encodes CDR1 SGHTA and CDR2 FQGNSA. The CDR3 sequence is CASGLAGGALETQYF. CDR3 sequence (DNA): TGTGCCAGCGGCCTAGCGGGGGGGGCCTTAGAGACCCAGTACTTC.

This clone appeared a few times. This CDR3 is CASSFRQYSYEQYF. CDR3 DNA sequence: TGTGCCAGCAGCTTTCGACAGTACTCCTACGAGCAGTACTTC. This rearrangement joins TRBV7-8 to TRBJ2-7; the D gene is possibly TRBD1 (5 bases). The ends were cut back, 3 bases at V and 0 bases at J, with 9 bases in the middle. Germline V gene lookup returns CDR1 SGHVS and CDR2 FQNEAQ. This CDR3 has 14 residues.

The chain recombines TRBV7-3 with TRBJ2-1, with 8 bases aligning to TRBD1. V was pared by 4 bases and J by 2 bases, with 7 bases of the junction left unmatched. The CDR3 covers 16 residues. Germline values: CDR1 SGHTA, CDR2 FQGTGA. The CDR3 is CASSSKTGAAYNEQFF. CDR3 bases: TGTGCCAGCAGCTCAAAGACAGGGGCGGCCTACAATGAGCAGTTCTTC.

As concerns this clone: Compared with germline, one end of the junction differs, possibly owing to a read error. The chain couples TRBV7-7 to TRBJ2-5, with D maybe TRBD1 (6 bases). Looked up from germline, CDR1 is SSHAT and CDR2 is FNYEAQ (reference sequence). The CDR3 has 13 residues. For the CDR3, the DNA is TGTGCTAGCAGCACAGGGCTAAGAGAGACCCAGTACTTC. This translates into CASSTGLRETQYF.

The chain couples TRBV28 to TRBJ2-5; 10 positions agree with TRBD1. The CDR3 runs to 14 residues. Germline-derived CDR1 and CDR2 are MDHEN and SYDVKM. V dropped 6 bases and J dropped 4; count of bases not matched to a gene: 5. CDR3 DNA: TGTGCCAGCAGCCGGGACAGGGGATCAGAGACCCAGTACTTC. Its translation: CASSRDRGSETQYF.

The chain couples TRBV6-4 to TRBJ2-3; D possibly corresponds to TRBD2 (6 bases). This CDR3 contains 13 residues. Germline V gene sequence: CDR1 MRHNA, CDR2 SNTAGT. V was shortened by 7 bases and J by 6 bases, with 14 bases between the two germline ends. CDR3 amino acids: CASNNGRGDTQYF. As DNA, the CDR3 is TGTGCCAGCAATAACGGGAGAGGCGATACGCAGTATTTT.

Only a few counts were recorded for this clone. The genes are TRBV28 and TRBJ1-1, with 10 nucleotides matching TRBD1. Trimming took 6 bases from V and 10 from J; bases not matched to a gene: 8. This CDR3 spans 13 amino acids. CDR1 is MDHEN, CDR2 SYDVKM, per germline. The CDR3 loop reads CASRDRGTIAAFF. The CDR3 DNA follows: TGTGCCAGCAGGGACAGGGGGACTATCGCAGCTTTCTTT.

In regard to this clone: One junction end disagrees with the germline gene, perhaps due to a read error. The genes are TRBV2 and TRBJ2-1, with 10 bases fitting TRBD2. The CDR3 sequence is 11 residues long. Germline values: CDR1 SNHLY, CDR2 FYNNEI. The CDR3 bases are TGTGCCAGCAGTCTAGCGGGAGAGCTGTTCTTC. Its translation: CASSLAGELFF. Based on the CDR3 plus reference TRBV2 and TRBJ2-1, the full variable domain is EPEVTQTPSHQVTQMGQEVILRCVPISNHLYFYWYRQILGQKVEFLVSFYNNEISEKSEIFDDQFSVERPDGSNFTLKIRSTKLEDSAMYFCASSLAGELFFGPGTRLTVL.

The chain joins TRBV6-5 to TRBJ1-2; D not resolved. This CDR3 is built from 15 residues. Germline assignment: CDR1 MNHEY and CDR2 SVGAGI. The V end was cut by 5 bases, the J end by 1 base, with 14 bases between. In nucleotides, the CDR3 is TGTGCCAGCAGTAGGTTCCAGACATTTAACTATGGCTACACCTTC. This sequence encodes CASSRFQTFNYGYTF.

The gene calls are TRBV7-9 and TRBJ2-1, with D possibly TRBD1 on 5 matching bases. Germline CDR1 and CDR2: SEHNR and FQNEAQ (reference sequence). CDR3 size: 15 residues. Trimming removed 5 bases from V and 2 bases from J, with 13 bases in between. The CDR3 DNA sequence: TGTGCCAGCAGCGAAGGACGGACAACCTACAATGAGCAGTTCTTC. It yields the protein CASSEGRTTYNEQFF.

CDR3 sequence (DNA): TGTGCCAGCAGCTTATCCGACAGGGGGCGCATGGGAGAGCAGTTCTTC. Residues: CASSLSDRGRMGEQFF. The rearrangement links TRBV7-3 to TRBJ2-1; 10 nucleotides align to TRBD1. The germline V gene has CDR1 SGHTA and CDR2 FQGTGA. This CDR3 has 16 residues. After removal of 2 bases from V and 10 bases from J, the junction contained 11 bases not matched to a gene.

This clone was found once. The V and J genes are TRBV7-6 and TRBJ2-3, with 7 nucleotides matching TRBD1. The CDR3 covers 15 residues. V dropped 2 bases and J dropped 4; count of bases not matched to a gene: 6. CDR1 SGHVS and CDR2 FNYEAQ come from the germline V gene. CDR3: CASSLWDRGADTQYF. The CDR3 DNA reads TGTGCCAGCAGCTTATGGGACAGAGGAGCAGATACGCAGTATTTT.

The chain is built from TRBV10-3 and TRBJ2-6; 9 nucleotides line up with TRBD1. Trimming at V came to 6 bases and at J to 3 bases, leaving 12 bases not matched to a gene. Looked up from germline, CDR1 is ENHRY and CDR2 is SYGVKD. This CDR3 comprises 18 residues. The CDR3 spells CAIRPRTGDKGGANVLTF. The DNA for the CDR3 is TGTGCCATCAGACCTAGGACAGGGGACAAGGGTGGGGCCAACGTCCTGACTTTC.

The chain employs TRBV11-3 and TRBJ1-1; possibly TRBD1 for D (5 bases). The length of the CDR3 is 16 residues. V was pared by 0 bases and J by 0 bases, with 11 bases between. The germline V gene encodes CDR1 SGHNT and CDR2 YENEEA. In DNA, the CDR3 is TGTGCCAGCAGCTTAGAGGTGGGGCAGGTGAACACTGAAGCTTTCTTT. It specifies CASSLEVGQVNTEAFF.

CDR3 DNA sequence: TGTGCCAGCAGTGAAAGAGGGACAGGGTCTTACAATGAGCAGTTCTTC. It is translated as CASSERGTGSYNEQFF. The V and J genes are TRBV9 and TRBJ2-1, with 9 positions matching TRBD1. The V and J ends lost 5 bases and 4 bases, in that order; junction bases with no gene match: 10. CDR1 is SGDLS and CDR2 is YYNGEE in the germline V gene. The CDR3 spans 16 residues. The whole variable domain, remainder taken from reference TRBV9 and TRBJ2-1, is DSGVTQTPKHLITATGQRVTLRCSPRSGDLSVYWYQQSLDQGLQFLIQYYNGEERAKGNILERFSAQQFPDLHSELNLSSLELGDSALYFCASSERGTGSYNEQFFGPGTRLTVL.

The rearrangement uses TRBV6-1 and TRBJ1-2, with D maybe TRBD1 (6 bases). V was shortened by 7 bases and J by 4 bases, with 16 bases between the two germline ends. Germline V lookup: CDR1 MNHNS, CDR2 SASEGT. The CDR3 runs 14 residues. The CDR3 here is CASKAGQPIYGYTF. CDR3 nucleotides: TGTGCCAGCAAAGCGGGACAACCAATCTATGGCTACACCTTC.

Here the CDR3 reads CASRGQLVFRAYGYTF. Written as DNA, the CDR3 is TGCGCCAGCAGGGGACAGCTAGTTTTCCGGGCCTATGGCTACACCTTC. The V gene is TRBV23-1, the J gene TRBJ1-2, with 7 bases fitting TRBD1. TRBV23-1 is reported as an ORF; its role is uncertain. The CDR3 consists of 16 residues. After removal of 6 bases from V and 4 bases from J, the junction contained 14 bases not matched to a gene.

The chain carries TRBV9 and TRBJ2-3; TRBD2 agrees at 10 bases. With V trimmed by 2 bases and J by 2 bases, 5 bases remained unmatched. The CDR3 extends over 16 amino acids. Germline V gene lookup returns CDR1 SGDLS and CDR2 YYNGEE. CDR3 sequence (DNA): TGTGCCAGCAGCGTCGCTAGCGGGGGCCTCACAGATACGCAGTATTTT. This encodes CASSVASGGLTDTQYF.

CDR3 in amino acids: CASSAYRGAYGYTF. The CDR3 DNA reads TGTGCCAGCAGTGCTTACAGGGGGGCCTATGGCTACACCTTC. The chain links TRBV2 to TRBJ1-2; 8 bases match TRBD1. J gave up 4 bases and V 4 bases, and 5 bases lay outside the gene matches. This CDR3 comprises 14 residues. Germline V lookup: CDR1 SNHLY, CDR2 FYNNEI.

The chain recombines TRBV10-3 with TRBJ2-7; a weak D match, TRBD2 (6 bases). Germline V CDR1 and CDR2: ENHRY, SYGVKD. The CDR3 totals 14 residues. V dropped 0 bases and J dropped 1 base, with 7 bases sitting between them. CDR3 sequence reads: CAISESRESYEQYF. For the CDR3, the DNA is TGTGCCATCAGTGAGTCCCGGGAGTCCTACGAGCAGTACTTC.